Each of the 4 T cell receptor beta chains below was sequenced from the same sample in a study of T cell repertoires in cytomegalovirus infection. TCRdb itself ran the reads through MiXCR, one entry per CDR3 protein. Here the sample spans nearly 550,000 distinct CDR3 sequences, about 15% being singletons. The sequenced sample was CD8+ T cells from PBMCs. These TCRs come from a human donor in good health (CMV status not recorded). Some clones in this sample may be carry-over from other donors' samples.

This rearrangement joins TRBV9 to TRBJ1-2; a possible D gene is TRBD1 (5 bases). V was cut by 0 bases and J by 4 bases, with 13 bases left in between. This CDR3 has 15 amino acids. Germline CDR1 and CDR2: SGDLS and YYNGEE. The CDR3 DNA reads TGTGCCAGCAGCGTAGGGGACGTTCTCCTCTATGGCTACACCTTC. It translates to CASSVGDVLLYGYTF.

This clonotype was found many times. The chain links TRBV11-2 to TRBJ2-3, with TRBD2 matching 10 bases. This CDR3 spans 18 amino acids. V trimming: 0 bases; J trimming: 4 bases; junction bases outside the gene matches: 10. CDR1 and CDR2 (germline): SGHAT, FQNNGV. The CDR3 nucleotides are TGTGCCAGCAGCTTAGATTCGACTAGCGGGTTTCCCGCAGATACGCAGTATTTT. It is translated as CASSLDSTSGFPADTQYF.

This clonotype was recorded at least ten times. CDR3 sequence: CSARDLGGRTYEQYF. The CDR3 nucleotides are TGCAGTGCTAGAGATCTCGGCGGGAGGACCTACGAGCAGTACTTC. The chain is built from TRBV20-1 and TRBJ2-7, with 8 bases fitting TRBD2. The trim removed 0 bases at V and 2 bases at J, leaving 6 bases unmatched. Germline CDR1 DFQATT, CDR2 SNEGSKA (reference sequence). The CDR3 spans 15 residues.

This clonotype was counted many times. The CDR3 nucleotides are TGTGCCAGCAGTGGTCCGAAAGGGCTTAGCAATCAGCCCCAGCATTTT. Amino acids: CASSGPKGLSNQPQHF. The rearrangement links TRBV6-1 to TRBJ1-5; D is unresolved. The CDR3 spans 16 residues. Per the germline V gene, CDR1 is MNHNS and CDR2 is SASEGT. Trimming took 4 bases from V and 0 from J, leaving 13 bases between them.